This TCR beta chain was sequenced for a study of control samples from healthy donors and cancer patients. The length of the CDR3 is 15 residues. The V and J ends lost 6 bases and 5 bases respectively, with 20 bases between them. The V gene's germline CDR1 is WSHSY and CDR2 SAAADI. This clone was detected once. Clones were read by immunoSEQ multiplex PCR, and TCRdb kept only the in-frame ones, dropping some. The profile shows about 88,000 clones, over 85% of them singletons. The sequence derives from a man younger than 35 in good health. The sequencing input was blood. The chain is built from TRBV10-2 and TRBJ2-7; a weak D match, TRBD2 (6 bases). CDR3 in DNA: TGCGCCAGCAGGACGGCTGGCAGGGAGGACGACGAGCAGTACTTC. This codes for CASRTAGREDDEQYF.